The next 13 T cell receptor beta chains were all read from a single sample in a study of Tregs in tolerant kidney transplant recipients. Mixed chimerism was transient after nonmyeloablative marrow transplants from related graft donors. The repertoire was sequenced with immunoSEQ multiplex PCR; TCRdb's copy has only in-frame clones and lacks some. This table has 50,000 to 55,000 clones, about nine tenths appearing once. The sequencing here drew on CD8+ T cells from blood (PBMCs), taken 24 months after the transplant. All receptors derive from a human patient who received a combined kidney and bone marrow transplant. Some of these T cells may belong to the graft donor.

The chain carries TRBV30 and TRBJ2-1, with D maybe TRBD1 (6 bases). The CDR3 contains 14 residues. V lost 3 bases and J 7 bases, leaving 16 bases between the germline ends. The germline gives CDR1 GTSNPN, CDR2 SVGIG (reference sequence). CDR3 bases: TGTGCCTGGAGATTTAATTTGGGGGCAAATGAGCAGTTCTTC. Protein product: CAWRFNLGANEQFF.

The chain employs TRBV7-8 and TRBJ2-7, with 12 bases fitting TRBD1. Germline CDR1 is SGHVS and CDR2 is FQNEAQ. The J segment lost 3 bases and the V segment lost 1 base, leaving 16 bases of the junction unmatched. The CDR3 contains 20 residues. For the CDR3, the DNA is TGTGCCAGCAGCTTAGGAAGCGCTAGGGACAGGGGGCGCACGTTCTACGAGCAGTACTTC. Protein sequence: CASSLGSARDRGRTFYEQYF.

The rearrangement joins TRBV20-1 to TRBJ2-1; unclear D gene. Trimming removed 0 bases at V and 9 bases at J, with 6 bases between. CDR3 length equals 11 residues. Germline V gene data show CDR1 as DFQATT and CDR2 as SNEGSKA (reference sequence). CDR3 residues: CSARDLGEQFF. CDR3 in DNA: TGCAGTGCTAGAGATCTCGGTGAGCAGTTCTTC.

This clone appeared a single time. The CDR3 sequence is CASSQVPQGFYPLHF. The CDR3 DNA reads as TGCGCCAGCAGCCAAGTTCCCCAGGGGTTCTATCCCCTCCACTTT. The V gene is TRBV4-1, the J gene TRBJ1-6; D is perhaps TRBD1 (6 bases). This CDR3 is built from 15 residues. Germline CDR1 reads MGHRA; CDR2 reads YSYEKL. V shed 1 base and J shed 13 bases, with 17 bases lying between them.

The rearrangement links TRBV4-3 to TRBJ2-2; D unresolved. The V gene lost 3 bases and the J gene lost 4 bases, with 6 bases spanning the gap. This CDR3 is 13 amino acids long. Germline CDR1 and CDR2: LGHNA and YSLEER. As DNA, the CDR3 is TGCGCCAGCAGCCAGACTTCCACCGGGGAGCTGTTTTTT. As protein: CASSQTSTGELFF.

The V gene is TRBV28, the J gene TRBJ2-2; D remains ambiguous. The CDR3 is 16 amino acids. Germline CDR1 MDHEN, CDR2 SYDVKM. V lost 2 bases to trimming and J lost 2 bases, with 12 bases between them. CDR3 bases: TGTGCCAGCAGTTTAAGACCCGACTTTAACACCGGGGAGCTGTTTTTT. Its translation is CASSLRPDFNTGELFF. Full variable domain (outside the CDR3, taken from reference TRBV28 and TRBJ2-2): DVKVTQSSRYLVKRTGEKVFLECVQDMDHENMFWYRQDPGLGLRLIYFSYDVKMKEKGDIPEGYSVSREKKERFSLILESASTNQTSMYLCASSLRPDFNTGELFFGEGSRLTVL.

The CDR3 is CASSVVRGGGIGTEAFF. CDR3 nucleotides: TGTGCCAGCAGCGTAGTTCGAGGGGGCGGCATTGGCACTGAAGCTTTCTTT. This chain joins TRBV9 and TRBJ1-1; 7 bases align to TRBD1. This CDR3 has 17 amino acids. The J segment lost 4 bases and the V segment lost 0 bases, leaving 12 bases of the junction unmatched. Germline values: CDR1 SGDLS, CDR2 YYNGEE.

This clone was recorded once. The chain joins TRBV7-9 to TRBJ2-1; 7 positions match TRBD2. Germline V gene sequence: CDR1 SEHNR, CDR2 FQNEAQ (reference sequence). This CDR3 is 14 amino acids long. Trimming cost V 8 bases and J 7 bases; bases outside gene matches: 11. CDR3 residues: CASRSRTSINEQFF. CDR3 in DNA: TGTGCCAGCCGCTCGAGGACTAGTATAAATGAGCAGTTCTTC.

The CDR3 DNA follows: TGTGCCTGGAGTGAGCGGGGGGGCCCCTATGAGCAGTTCTTC. It is translated as CAWSERGGPYEQFF. The V and J genes are TRBV30 and TRBJ2-1; 10 nucleotides line up with TRBD2. The J segment lost 8 bases and the V segment lost 1 base, leaving 5 bases of the junction unmatched. This CDR3 has 14 residues. Germline values: CDR1 GTSNPN, CDR2 SVGIG (reference sequence). Together with reference TRBV30 and TRBJ2-1, the CDR3 gives the full variable domain: SQTIHQWPATLVQPVGSPLSLECTVEGTSNPNLYWYRQAAGRGLQLLFYSVGIGQISSEVPQNLSASRPQDRQFILSSKKLLLSDSGFYLCAWSERGGPYEQFFGPGTRLTVL.

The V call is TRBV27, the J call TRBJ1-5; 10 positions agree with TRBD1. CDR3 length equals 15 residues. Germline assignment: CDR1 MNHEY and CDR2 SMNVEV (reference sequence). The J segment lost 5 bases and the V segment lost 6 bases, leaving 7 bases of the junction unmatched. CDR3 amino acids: CASSSGQGTDQPQHF. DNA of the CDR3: TGTGCCAGCAGCTCGGGACAGGGGACGGATCAGCCCCAGCATTTT.

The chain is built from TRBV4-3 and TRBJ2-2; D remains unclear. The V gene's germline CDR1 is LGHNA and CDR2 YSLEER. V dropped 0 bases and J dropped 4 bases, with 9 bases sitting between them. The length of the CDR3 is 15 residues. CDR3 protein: CASSQDLWSTGELFF. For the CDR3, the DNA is TGCGCCAGCAGCCAAGATCTATGGAGCACCGGGGAGCTGTTTTTT.

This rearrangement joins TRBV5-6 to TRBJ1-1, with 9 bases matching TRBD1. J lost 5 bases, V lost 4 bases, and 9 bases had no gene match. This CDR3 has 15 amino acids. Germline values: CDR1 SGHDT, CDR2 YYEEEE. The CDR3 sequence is CASSTGQGTGTEAFF. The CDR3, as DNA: TGTGCCAGCAGCACCGGACAGGGGACCGGTACTGAAGCTTTCTTT.

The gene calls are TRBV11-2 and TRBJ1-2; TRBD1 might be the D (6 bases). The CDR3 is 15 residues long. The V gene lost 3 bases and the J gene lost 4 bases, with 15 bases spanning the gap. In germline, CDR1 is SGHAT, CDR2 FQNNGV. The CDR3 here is CASSFGQGYSYGYTF. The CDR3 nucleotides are TGTGCCAGCAGCTTCGGGCAGGGGTATTCCTATGGCTACACCTTC.